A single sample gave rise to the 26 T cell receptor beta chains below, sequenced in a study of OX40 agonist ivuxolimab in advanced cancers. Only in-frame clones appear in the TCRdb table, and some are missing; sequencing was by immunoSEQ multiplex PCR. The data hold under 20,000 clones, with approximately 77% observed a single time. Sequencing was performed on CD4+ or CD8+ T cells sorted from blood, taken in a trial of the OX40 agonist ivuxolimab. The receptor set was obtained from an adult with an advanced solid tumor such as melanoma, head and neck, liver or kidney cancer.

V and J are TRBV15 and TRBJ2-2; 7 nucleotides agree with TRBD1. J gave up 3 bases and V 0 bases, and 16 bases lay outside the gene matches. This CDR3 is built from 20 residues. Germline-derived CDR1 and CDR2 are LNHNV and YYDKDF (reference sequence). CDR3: CATSRDGTVGMLTDTGELFF. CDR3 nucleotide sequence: TGTGCCACCAGCAGAGATGGGACAGTTGGAATGCTAACGGACACCGGGGAGCTGTTTTTT.

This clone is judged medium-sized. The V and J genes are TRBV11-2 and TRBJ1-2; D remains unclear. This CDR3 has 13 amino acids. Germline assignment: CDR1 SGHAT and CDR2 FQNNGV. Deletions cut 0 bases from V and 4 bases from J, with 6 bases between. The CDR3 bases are TGTGCCAGCAGCTTAGAGGTCGCCTATGGCTACACCTTC. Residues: CASSLEVAYGYTF. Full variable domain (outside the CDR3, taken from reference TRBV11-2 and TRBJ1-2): EAGVAQSPRYKIIEKRQSVAFWCNPISGHATLYWYQQILGQGPKLLIQFQNNGVVDDSQLPKDRFSAERLKGVDSTLKIQPAKLEDSAVYLCASSLEVAYGYTFGSGTRLTVV.

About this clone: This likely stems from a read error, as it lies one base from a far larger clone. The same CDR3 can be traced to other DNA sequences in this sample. DNA of the CDR3: TGTGCCAGCAGCCCGAGGTGGGCGGGGCACTCTACCGGGGAGCTGTTTTTT. Translated, it gives CASSPRWAGHSTGELFF. V is TRBV7-9 and J is TRBJ2-2, with D perhaps TRBD2 (6 bases). Germline loops: CDR1 SEHNR, CDR2 FQNEAQ (reference sequence). The V end lost 5 bases, the J end lost 5 bases, and 21 bases lay between the germline ends. CDR3 length equals 17 residues.

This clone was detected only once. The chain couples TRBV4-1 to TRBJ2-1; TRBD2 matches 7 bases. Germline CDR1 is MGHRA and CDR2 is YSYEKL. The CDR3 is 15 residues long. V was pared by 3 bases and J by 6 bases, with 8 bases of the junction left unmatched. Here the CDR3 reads CASSHPQSGGNEQFF. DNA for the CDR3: TGCGCCAGCAGCCACCCCCAGTCGGGGGGCAATGAGCAGTTCTTC.

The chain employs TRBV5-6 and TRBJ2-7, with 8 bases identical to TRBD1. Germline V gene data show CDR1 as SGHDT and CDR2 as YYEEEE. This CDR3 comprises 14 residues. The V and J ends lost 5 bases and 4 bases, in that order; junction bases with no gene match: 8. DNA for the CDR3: TGTGCCAGCAGTCGTGCCGGGACAGGATACGAGCAGTACTTC. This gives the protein CASSRAGTGYEQYF.

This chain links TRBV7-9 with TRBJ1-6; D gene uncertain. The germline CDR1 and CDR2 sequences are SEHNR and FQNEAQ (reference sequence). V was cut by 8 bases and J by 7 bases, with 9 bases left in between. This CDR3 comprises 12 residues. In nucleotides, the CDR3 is TGTGCCAGCGGAGTGGGGAATTCACCCCTCCACTTT. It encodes CASGVGNSPLHF. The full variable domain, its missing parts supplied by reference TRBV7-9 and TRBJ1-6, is DTGVSQNPRHKITKRGQNVTFRCDPISEHNRLYWYRQTLGQGPEFLTYFQNEAQLEKSRLLSDRFSAERPKGSFSTLEIQRTEQGDSAMYLCASGVGNSPLHFGNGTRLTVT.

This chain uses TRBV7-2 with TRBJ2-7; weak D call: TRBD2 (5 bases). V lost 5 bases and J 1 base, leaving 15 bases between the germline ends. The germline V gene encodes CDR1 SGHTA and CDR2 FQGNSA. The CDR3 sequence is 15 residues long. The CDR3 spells CASSERVGSSYEQYF. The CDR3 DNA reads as TGTGCCAGCAGCGAGAGGGTTGGGTCTTCCTACGAGCAGTACTTC.

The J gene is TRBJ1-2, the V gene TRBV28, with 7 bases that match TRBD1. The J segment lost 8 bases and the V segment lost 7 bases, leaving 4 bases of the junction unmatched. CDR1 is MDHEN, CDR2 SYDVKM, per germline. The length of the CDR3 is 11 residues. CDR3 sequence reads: CASNRGLGYTF. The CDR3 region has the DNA TGTGCCAGCAATAGGGGGCTGGGCTACACCTTC.

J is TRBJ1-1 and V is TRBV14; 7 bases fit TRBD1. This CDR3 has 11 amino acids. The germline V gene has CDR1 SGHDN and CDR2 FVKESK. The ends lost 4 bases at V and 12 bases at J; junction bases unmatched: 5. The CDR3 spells CASSPGTETFF. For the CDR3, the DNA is TGTGCCAGCAGCCCCGGGACAGAAACTTTCTTT.

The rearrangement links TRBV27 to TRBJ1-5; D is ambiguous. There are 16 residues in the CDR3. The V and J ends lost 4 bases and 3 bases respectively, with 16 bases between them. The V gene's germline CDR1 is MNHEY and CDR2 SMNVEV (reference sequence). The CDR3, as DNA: TGTGCCAGCAGTTCCCTCCTGACAATTTCCAATCAGCCCCAGCATTTT. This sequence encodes CASSSLLTISNQPQHF.

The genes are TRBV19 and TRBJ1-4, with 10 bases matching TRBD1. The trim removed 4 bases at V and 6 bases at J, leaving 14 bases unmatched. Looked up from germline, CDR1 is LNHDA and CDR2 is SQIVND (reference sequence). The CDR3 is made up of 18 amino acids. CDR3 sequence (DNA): TGTGCCAGTAGTACCCTCGGGACAGGGGAGGTATTGGATGAAAAACTGTTTTTT. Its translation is CASSTLGTGEVLDEKLFF. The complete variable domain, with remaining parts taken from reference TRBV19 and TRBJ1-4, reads DGGITQSPKYLFRKEGQNVTLSCEQNLNHDAMYWYRQDPGQGLRLIYYSQIVNDFQKGDIAEGYSVSREKKESFPLTVTSAQKNPTAFYLCASSTLGTGEVLDEKLFFGSGTQLSVL.

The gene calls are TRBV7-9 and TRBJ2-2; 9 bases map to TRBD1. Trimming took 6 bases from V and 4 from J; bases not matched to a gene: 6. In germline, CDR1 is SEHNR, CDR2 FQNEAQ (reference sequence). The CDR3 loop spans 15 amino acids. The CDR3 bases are TGTGCCAGCAGTCAACAGGGGGCAGTCACCGGGGAGCTGTTTTTT. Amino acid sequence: CASSQQGAVTGELFF.

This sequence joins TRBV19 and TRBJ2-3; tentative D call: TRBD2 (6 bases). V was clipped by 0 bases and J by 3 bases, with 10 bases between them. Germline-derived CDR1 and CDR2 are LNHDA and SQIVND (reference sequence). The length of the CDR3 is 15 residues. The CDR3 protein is CASSIEAGMTDTQYF. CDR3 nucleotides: TGTGCCAGTAGTATAGAGGCGGGGATGACAGATACGCAGTATTTT.

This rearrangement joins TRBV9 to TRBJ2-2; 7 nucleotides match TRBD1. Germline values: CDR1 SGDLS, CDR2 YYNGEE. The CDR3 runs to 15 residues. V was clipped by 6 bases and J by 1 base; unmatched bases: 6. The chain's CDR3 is CASNGRTGNTGELFF. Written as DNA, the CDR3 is TGTGCCAGCAACGGAAGGACAGGGAACACCGGGGAGCTGTTTTTT. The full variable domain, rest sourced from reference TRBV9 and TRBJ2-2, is DSGVTQTPKHLITATGQRVTLRCSPRSGDLSVYWYQQSLDQGLQFLIQYYNGEERAKGNILERFSAQQFPDLHSELNLSSLELGDSALYFCASNGRTGNTGELFFGEGSRLTVL.

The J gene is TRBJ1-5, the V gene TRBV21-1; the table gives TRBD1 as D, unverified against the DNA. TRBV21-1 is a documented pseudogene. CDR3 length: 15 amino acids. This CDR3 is CASSKATGRVQPQHF. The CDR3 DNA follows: TGTGCCAGCAGCAAAGCAACAGGGAGAGTCCAGCCCCAGCATTTT.

The chain's CDR3 is CASSLSGAQETQYF. CDR3 DNA sequence: TGTGCCAGCAGCTTAAGCGGGGCGCAAGAGACCCAGTACTTC. The chain combines TRBV7-3 with TRBJ2-5; maybe TRBD2 (6 bases). The V end was cut by 1 base, the J end by 2 bases, with 8 bases between. Germline-derived CDR1 and CDR2 are SGHTA and FQGTGA. The CDR3 contains 14 residues.

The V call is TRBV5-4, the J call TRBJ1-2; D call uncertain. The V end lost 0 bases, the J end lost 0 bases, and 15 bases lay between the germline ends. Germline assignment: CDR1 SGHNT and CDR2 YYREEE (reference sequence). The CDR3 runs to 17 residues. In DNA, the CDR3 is TGTGCCAGCAGCTTGGTCGGAGGGAGCCTAGCTAACTATGGCTACACCTTC. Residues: CASSLVGGSLANYGYTF.

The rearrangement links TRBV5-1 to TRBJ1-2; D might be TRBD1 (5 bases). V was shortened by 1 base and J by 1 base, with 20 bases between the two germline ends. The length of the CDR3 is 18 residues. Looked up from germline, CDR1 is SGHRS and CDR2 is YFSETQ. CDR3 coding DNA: TGCGCCAGCAGCTTGTCACAGGACACTGACGAGAGTAACTATGGCTACACCTTC. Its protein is CASSLSQDTDESNYGYTF.

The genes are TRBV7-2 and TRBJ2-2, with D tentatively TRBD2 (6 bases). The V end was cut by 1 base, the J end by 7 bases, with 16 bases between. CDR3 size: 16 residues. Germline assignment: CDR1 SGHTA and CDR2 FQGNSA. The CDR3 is CASSLEVGGVGGELFF. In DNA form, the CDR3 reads TGTGCCAGCAGCTTAGAGGTCGGGGGAGTGGGCGGGGAGCTGTTTTTT.

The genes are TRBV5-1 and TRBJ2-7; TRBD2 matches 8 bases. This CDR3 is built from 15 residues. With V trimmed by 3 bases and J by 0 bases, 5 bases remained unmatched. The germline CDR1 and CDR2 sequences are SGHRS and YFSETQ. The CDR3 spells CASSSGGVRSYEQYF. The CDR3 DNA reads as TGCGCCAGCAGCTCGGGAGGGGTGCGCTCCTACGAGCAGTACTTC.

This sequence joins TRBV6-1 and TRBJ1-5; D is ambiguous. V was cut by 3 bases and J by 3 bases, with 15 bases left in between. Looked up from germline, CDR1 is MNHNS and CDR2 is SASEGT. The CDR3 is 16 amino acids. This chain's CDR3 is CASSDHVRAFNQPQHF. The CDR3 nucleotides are TGTGCCAGCAGTGACCATGTAAGGGCGTTCAATCAGCCCCAGCATTTT.

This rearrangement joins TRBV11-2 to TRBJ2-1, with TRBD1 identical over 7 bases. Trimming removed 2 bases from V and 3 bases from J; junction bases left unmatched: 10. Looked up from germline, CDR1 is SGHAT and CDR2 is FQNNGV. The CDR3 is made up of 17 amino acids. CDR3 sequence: CASSLNRQGGVYNEQFF. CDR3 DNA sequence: TGTGCCAGCAGCTTAAACCGACAGGGTGGGGTCTACAATGAGCAGTTCTTC.

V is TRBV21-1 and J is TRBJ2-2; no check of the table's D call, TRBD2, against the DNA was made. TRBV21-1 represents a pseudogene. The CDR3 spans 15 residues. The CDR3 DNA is TGTGCCAGCAGCAAAGATGACCGAGGGACCGGGGAGCTGTTTTTT. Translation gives CASSKDDRGTGELFF.

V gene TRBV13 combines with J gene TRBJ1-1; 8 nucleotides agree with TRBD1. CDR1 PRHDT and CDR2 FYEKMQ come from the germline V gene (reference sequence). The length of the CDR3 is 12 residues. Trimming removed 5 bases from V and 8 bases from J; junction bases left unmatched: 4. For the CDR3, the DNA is TGTGCCAGCAGCCCTCACAGGGGGGAAGCTTTCTTT. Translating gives CASSPHRGEAFF.

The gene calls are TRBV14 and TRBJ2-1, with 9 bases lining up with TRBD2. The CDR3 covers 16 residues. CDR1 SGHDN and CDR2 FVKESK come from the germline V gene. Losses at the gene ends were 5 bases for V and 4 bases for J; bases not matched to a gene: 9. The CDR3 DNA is TGTGCCAGCAGCTTAATGCGGGGGGGCCCTTACAATGAGCAGTTCTTC. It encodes CASSLMRGGPYNEQFF.

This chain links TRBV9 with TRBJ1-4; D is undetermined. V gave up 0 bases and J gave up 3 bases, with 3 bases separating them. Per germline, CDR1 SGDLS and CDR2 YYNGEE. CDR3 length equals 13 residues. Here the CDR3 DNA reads TGTGCCAGCAGCGTAGACCCTAATGAAAAACTGTTTTTT. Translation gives CASSVDPNEKLFF.